This T cell receptor beta chain was captured by sequencing in a study of blood T cell repertoires in COVID-19. Two consecutive negative NP/OP PCR tests, clearance, or resolved symptoms defined Cohort 3 recovery. The authors' processing: Estimation of nucleated cell counts relied on the amplification of reference gene primers. Using immunoSEQ multiplex PCR, the repertoire was profiled, and TCRdb retains in-frame clones only, with some absent. That table gives V, J and clone size, and the DNA gave D and trimming. The data show some 370,000 clones, 83% seen once. This clone was picked up one time. This TCR was recovered from a woman aged 45-60 years who had recovered from COVID-19. Material: PBMCs or T cells enriched from blood (not recorded which).

CDR3 coding DNA: TGTGCCATCAGTGGGGCAGTGATAGACAATGAGCAGTTCTTC. Translated, it gives CAISGAVIDNEQFF. The rearrangement uses TRBV10-3 and TRBJ2-1, with D unclear. CDR1 and CDR2 (germline): ENHRY, SYGVKD. The V end was cut by 4 bases, the J end by 5 bases, with 12 bases between. CDR3 length equals 14 residues.